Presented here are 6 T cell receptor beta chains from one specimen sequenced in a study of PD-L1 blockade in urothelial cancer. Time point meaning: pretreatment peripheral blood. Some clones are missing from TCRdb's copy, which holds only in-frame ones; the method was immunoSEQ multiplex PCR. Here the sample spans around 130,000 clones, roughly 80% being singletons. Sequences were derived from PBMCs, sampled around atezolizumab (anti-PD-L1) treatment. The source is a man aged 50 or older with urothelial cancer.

The CDR3 region has the DNA TGTGCCAGCAGGGGCAGTTCTACACAGTCACCCCTCCACTTT. Translated, it gives CASRGSSTQSPLHF. This chain links TRBV27 with TRBJ1-6; D gene ambiguous. This CDR3 has 14 amino acids. Trimming cost V 6 bases and J 10 bases, with 16 bases left between them. Germline V gives CDR1 MNHEY, CDR2 SMNVEV (reference sequence).

The CDR3 loop reads CASTATGQRDNEQFF. The CDR3 nucleotides read TGTGCCAGCACCGCGACGGGACAGAGGGACAATGAGCAGTTCTTC. The V call is TRBV5-8, the J call TRBJ2-1; 7 positions match TRBD1. The junction had 11 bases not matched to a gene; V was cut back by 6 bases and J by 5 bases. The CDR3 sequence is 15 residues long. Germline assignment: CDR1 SGHTS and CDR2 YDEGEE. Supplemented by reference TRBV5-8 and TRBJ2-1, the full variable domain reads EAGVTQSPTHLIKTRGQQATLRCSPISGHTSVYWYQQALGLGLQFLLWYDEGEERNRGNFPPRFSGRQFPNYSSELNVNALELEDSALYLCASTATGQRDNEQFFGPGTRLTVL.

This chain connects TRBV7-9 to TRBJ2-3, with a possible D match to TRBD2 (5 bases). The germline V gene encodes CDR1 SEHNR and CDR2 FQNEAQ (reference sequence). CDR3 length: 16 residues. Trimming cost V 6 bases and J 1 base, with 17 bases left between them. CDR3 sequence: CASSRVATSGTDTQYF. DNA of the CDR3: TGTGCCAGCAGTCGCGTAGCGACTTCTGGCACAGATACGCAGTATTTT.

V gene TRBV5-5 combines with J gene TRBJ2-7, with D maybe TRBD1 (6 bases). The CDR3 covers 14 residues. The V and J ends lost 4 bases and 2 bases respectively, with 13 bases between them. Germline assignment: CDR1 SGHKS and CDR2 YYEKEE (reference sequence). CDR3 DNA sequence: TGTGCCAGCAGCCAAGGACAGTTGGCCTACGAGCAGTACTTC. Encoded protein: CASSQGQLAYEQYF.

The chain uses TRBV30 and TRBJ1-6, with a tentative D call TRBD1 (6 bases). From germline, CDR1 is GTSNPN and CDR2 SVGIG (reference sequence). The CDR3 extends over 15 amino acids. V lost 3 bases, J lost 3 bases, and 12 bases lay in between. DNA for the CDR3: TGTGCCTGGAGCAAGGACAGATACTATAATTCACCCCTCCACTTT. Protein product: CAWSKDRYYNSPLHF. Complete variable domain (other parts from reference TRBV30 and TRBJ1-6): SQTIHQWPATLVQPVGSPLSLECTVEGTSNPNLYWYRQAAGRGLQLLFYSVGIGQISSEVPQNLSASRPQDRQFILSSKKLLLSDSGFYLCAWSKDRYYNSPLHFGNGTRLTVT.

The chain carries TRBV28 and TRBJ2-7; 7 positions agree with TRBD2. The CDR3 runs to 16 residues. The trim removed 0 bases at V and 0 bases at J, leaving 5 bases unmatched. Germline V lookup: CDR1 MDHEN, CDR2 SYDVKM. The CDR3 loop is CASSLWGGGDSYEQYF. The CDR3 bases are TGTGCCAGCAGTTTATGGGGCGGGGGAGACTCCTACGAGCAGTACTTC.